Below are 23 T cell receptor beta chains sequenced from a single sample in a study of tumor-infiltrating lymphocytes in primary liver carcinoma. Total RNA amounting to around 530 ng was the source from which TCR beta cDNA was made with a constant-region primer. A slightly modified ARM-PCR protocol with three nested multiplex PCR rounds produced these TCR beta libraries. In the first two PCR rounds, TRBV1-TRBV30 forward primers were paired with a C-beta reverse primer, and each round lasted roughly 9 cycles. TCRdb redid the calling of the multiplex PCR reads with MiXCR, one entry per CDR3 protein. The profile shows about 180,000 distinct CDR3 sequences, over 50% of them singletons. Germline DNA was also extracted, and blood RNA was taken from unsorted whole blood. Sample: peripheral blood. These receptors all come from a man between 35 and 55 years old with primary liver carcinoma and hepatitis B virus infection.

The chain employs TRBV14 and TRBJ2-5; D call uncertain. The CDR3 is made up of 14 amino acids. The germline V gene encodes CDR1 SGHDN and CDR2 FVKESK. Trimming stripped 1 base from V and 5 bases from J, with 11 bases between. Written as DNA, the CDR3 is TGTGCCAGCAGCCAAGTTGCTGTGATGGAGACCCAGTACTTC. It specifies CASSQVAVMETQYF.

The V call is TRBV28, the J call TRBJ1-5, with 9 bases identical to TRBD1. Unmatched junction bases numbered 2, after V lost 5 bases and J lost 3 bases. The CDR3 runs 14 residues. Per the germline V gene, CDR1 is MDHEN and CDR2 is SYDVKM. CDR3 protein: CASSTGGYNQPQHF. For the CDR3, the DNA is TGTGCCAGCAGTACAGGGGGCTACAATCAGCCCCAGCATTTT.

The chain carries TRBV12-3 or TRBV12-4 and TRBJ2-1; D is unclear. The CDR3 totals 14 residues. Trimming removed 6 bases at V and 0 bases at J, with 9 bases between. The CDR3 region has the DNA TGTGCCAGCAGGAAGGGATACTCCTACAATGAGCAGTTCTTC. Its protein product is CASRKGYSYNEQFF.

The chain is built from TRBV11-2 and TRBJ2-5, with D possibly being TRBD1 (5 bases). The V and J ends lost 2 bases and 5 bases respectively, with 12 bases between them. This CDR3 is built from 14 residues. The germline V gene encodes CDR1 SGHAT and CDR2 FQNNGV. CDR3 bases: TGTGCCAGCAGCTTACTAGGGGAAAGGGAGACCCAGTACTTC. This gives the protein CASSLLGERETQYF.

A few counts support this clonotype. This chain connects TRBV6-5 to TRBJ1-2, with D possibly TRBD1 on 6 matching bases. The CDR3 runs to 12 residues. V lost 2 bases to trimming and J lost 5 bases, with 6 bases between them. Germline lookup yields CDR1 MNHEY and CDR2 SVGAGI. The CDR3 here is CASSYQGYGYTF. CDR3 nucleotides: TGTGCCAGCAGTTACCAGGGGTATGGCTACACCTTC.

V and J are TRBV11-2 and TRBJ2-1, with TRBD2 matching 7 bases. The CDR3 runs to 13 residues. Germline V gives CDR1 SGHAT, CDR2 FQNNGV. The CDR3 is CANSLAVHNEQFF. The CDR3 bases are TGTGCTAACAGTCTAGCGGTCCACAATGAGCAGTTCTTC.

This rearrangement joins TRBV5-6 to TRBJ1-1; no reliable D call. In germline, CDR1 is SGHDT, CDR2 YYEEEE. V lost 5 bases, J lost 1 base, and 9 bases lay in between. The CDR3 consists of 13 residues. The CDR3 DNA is TGTGCCAGCAGGGAAGACGGGAACACTGAAGCTTTCTTT. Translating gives CASREDGNTEAFF.

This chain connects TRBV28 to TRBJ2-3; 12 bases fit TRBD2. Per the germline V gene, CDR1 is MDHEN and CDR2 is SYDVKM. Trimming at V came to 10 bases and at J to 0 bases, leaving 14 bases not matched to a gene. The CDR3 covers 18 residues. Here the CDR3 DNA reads TGTGCCAACAGGACCGGGACTAGCGGGCATTCTAGCACAGATACGCAGTATTTT. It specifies CANRTGTSGHSSTDTQYF.

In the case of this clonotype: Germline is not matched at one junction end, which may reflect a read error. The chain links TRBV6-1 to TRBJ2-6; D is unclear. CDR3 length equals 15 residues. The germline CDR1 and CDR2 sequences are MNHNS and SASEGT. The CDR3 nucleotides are TGTGCCAGCAGTGAAGTTAACTCTCGGGCCAACGTCCTGACTTTC. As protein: CASSEVNSRANVLTF.

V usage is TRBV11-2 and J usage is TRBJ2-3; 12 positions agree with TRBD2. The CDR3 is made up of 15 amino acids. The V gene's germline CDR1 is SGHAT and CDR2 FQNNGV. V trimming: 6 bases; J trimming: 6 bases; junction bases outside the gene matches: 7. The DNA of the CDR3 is TGTGCCAGCAGTAAACTAGCGGGAGGCGCCGATACGCAGTATTTT. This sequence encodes CASSKLAGGADTQYF.

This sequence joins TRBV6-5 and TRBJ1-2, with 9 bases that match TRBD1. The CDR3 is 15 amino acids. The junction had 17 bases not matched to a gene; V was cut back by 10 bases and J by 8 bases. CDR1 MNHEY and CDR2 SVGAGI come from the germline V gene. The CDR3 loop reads CAISTDPGQGGGYTF. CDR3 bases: TGTGCCATCAGCACTGATCCGGGACAGGGCGGCGGCTACACCTTC.

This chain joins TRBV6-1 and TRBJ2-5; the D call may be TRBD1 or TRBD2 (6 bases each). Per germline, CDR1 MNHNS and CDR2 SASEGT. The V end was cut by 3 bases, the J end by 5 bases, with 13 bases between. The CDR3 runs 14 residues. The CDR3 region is CASSEWRGSETQYF. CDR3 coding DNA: TGTGCCAGCAGTGAGTGGAGGGGGAGTGAGACCCAGTACTTC.

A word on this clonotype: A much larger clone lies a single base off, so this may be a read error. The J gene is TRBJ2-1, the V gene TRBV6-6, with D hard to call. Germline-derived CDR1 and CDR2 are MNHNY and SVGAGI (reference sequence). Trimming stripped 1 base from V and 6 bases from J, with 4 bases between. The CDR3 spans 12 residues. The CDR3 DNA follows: TGTGCCAGCAGTTACTTGGTCAATGAGCAGTTCTTC. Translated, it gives CASSYLVNEQFF.

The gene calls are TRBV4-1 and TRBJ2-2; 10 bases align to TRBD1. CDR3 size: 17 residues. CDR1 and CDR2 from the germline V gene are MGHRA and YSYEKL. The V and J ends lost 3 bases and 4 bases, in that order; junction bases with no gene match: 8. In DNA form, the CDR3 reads TGCGCCAGCAGCCAGGACGGACAGGGGGTTTTCACCGGGGAGCTGTTTTTT. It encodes CASSQDGQGVFTGELFF.

DNA of the CDR3: TGTGCCAGCACCCTAGACGGGGGAGAAAAACTGTTTTTT. Encoded protein: CASTLDGGEKLFF. The chain is built from TRBV6-6 and TRBJ1-4; possible D gene TRBD1, 5 bases. The germline V gene has CDR1 MNHNY and CDR2 SVGAGI (reference sequence). The V end lost 7 bases, the J end lost 8 bases, and 14 bases lay between the germline ends. The CDR3 sequence is 13 residues long.

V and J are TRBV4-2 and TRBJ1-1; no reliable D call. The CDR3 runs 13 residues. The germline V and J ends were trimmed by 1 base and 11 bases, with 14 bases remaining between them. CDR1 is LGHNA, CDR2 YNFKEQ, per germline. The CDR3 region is CASSQGQREQAFF. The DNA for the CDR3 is TGTGCCAGCAGCCAAGGTCAGAGGGAACAGGCTTTCTTT.

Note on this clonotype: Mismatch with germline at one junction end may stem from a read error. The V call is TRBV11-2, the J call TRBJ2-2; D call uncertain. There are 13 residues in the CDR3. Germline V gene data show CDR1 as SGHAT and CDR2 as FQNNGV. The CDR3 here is CAGSLVVAEELFF. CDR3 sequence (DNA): TGTGCCGGCAGCTTAGTGGTGGCCGAGGAGCTGTTTTTT.

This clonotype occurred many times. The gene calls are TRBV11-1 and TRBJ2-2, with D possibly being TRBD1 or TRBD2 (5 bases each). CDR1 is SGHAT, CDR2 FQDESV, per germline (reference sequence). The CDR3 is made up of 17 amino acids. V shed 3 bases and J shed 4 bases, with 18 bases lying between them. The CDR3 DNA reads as TGTGCCAGCAGCTTGGCAGGGACCAGTGAGGGCACCGGGGAGCTGTTTTTT. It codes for CASSLAGTSEGTGELFF.

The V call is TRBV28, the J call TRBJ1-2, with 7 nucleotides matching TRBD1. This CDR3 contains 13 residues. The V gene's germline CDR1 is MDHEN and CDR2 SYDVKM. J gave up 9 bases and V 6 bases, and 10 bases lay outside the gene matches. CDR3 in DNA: TGTGCCAGCAGGCCGACAGGGCCGAATAGCTACACCTTC. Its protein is CASRPTGPNSYTF.

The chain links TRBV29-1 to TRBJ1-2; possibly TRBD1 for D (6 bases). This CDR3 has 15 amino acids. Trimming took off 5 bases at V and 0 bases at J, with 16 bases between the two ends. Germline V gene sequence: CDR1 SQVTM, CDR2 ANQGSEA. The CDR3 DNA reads TGCAGCGTTAGTGAAAGGGGGAAGGCTAACTATGGCTACACCTTC. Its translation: CSVSERGKANYGYTF.

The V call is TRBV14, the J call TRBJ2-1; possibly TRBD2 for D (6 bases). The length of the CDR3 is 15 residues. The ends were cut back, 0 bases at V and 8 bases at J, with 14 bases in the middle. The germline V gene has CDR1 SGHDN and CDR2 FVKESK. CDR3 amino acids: CASSQDLATYDEQFF. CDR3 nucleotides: TGTGCCAGCAGCCAAGATCTAGCGACTTACGATGAGCAGTTCTTC. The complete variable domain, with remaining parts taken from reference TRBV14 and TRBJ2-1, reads EAGVTQFPSHSVIEKGQTVTLRCDPISGHDNLYWYRRVMGKEIKFLLHFVKESKQDESGMPNNRFLAERTGGTYSTLKVQPAELEDSGVYFCASSQDLATYDEQFFGPGTRLTVL.

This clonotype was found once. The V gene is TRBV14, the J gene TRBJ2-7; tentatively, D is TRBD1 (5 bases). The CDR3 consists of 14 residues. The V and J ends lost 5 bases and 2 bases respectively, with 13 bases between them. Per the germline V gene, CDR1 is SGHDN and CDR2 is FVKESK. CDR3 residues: CASSAPRAPYEQYF. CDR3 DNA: TGTGCCAGCAGCGCGCCCAGGGCACCCTACGAGCAGTACTTC.

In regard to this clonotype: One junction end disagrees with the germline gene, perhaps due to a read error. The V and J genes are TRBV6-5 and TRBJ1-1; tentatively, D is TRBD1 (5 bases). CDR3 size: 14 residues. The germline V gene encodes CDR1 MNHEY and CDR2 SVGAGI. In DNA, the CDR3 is TGTGCCAGCACCTACAGGAACATGAAGACTGAAGCTTTCTTT. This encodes CASTYRNMKTEAFF.